The subject of this entry is one T cell receptor (beta chain). Germline V gives CDR1 MDHEN, CDR2 SYDVKM. This CDR3 has 15 residues. The V segment lost 5 bases and the J segment 5 bases; nucleotides outside the gene matches: 6. Amplification of TCR beta CDR3 regions used RNA as the template. A set of HTBI primers served as the primers for a first-round RT-PCR of the TCR CDR3. TCRdb used MiXCR to reprocess the multiplex PCR reads, holding one entry per CDR3 protein. The data show hundreds of thousands of distinct CDR3 sequences, with more than 20% seen just once and about 35% held by the top ten. This sample is part of a study of T cells in Graves' hyperthyroidism and ophthalmopathy. Study context: Peripheral blood specimens were obtained at initial diagnosis, prior to any treatment.

Ophthalmopathy patients showed a Clinical Activity Score of at least 3, NOSPECS grade of at least 4 and duration under 3 months. Diagnoses were established using clinical symptoms, serum thyroxine and TRAb, thyroid ultrasound and orbital computed tomography. The TCR comes from a man in his thirties or forties with Graves' ophthalmopathy. The sample comprised blood. The chain couples TRBV28 to TRBJ2-5; 12 positions match TRBD1. The CDR3 coding sequence is TGTGCCAGCAGTCTGGGACAGGGGGCCTGGGAGACCCAGTACTTC. It codes for CASSLGQGAWETQYF. The full variable domain, its missing parts supplied by reference TRBV28 and TRBJ2-5, is DVKVTQSSRYLVKRTGEKVFLECVQDMDHENMFWYRQDPGLGLRLIYFSYDVKMKEKGDIPEGYSVSREKKERFSLILESASTNQTSMYLCASSLGQGAWETQYFGPGTRLLVL.